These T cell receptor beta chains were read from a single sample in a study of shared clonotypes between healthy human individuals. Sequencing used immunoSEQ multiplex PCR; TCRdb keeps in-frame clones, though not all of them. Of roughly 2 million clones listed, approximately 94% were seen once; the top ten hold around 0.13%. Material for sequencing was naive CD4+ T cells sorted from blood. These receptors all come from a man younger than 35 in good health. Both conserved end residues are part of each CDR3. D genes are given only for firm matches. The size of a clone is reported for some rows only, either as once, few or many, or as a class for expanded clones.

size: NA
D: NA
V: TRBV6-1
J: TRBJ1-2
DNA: TGTGCCAGCAGACAGCTTTATGGCTACACCTTC
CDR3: CASRQLYGYTF

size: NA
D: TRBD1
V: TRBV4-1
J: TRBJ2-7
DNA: TGCGCCAGCAGCCAAGATCCCGCGAAAGAGGGGGCGGAGTACTTC
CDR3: CASSQDPAKEGAEYF

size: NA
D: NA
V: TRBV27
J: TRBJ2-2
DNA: TGTGCCAGCAGTTTATCTCCCCCGCGGGGGAACACCGGGGAGCTGTTTTTT
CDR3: CASSLSPPRGNTGELFF

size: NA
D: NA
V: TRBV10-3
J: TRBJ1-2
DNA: TGTGCCATCAACCCTGGGGGGGGGTATGGCTACACCTTC
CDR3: CAINPGGGYGYTF

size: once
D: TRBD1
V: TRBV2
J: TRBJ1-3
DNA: TGTGCCAGCAGTGCAGGGGGACAGGGCTCTGGAAACACCATATATTTT
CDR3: CASSAGGQGSGNTIYF

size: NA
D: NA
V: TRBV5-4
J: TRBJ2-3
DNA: TGTGCCAGCAGCTTGGACGGCAGCTCCTTCACAGATACGCAGTATTTT
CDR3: CASSLDGSSFTDTQYF

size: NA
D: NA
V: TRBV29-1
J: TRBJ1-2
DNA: TGCAGCGTTGAAGATTTGGGGGGCTATGGCTACACCTTC
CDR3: CSVEDLGGYGYTF

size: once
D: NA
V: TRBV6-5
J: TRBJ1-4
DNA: TGTGCCAGCAGCTCCCGGGGGGCTAATGAAAAACTGTTTTTT
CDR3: CASSSRGANEKLFF

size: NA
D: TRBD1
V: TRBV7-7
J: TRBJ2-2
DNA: TGTGCTAGCAGCTCACAGGGGGCGCCCGGGGAGCTGTTTTTT
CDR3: CASSSQGAPGELFF

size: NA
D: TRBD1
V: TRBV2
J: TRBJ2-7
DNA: TGTGCCAGCAGCCCACAGGGGTTATCTTCCTACGAGCAGTACTTC
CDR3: CASSPQGLSSYEQYF

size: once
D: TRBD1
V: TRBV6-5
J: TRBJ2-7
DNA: TGTGCCAGCAGTTACTCGACAGGGACAGAGCCCTACGAGCAGTACTTC
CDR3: CASSYSTGTEPYEQYF

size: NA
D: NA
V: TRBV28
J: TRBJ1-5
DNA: TGTGCCAGCAGTCGGGGGCTTCATCAGCCCCAGCATTTT
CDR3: CASSRGLHQPQHF

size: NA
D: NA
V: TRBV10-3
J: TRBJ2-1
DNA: TGTGCCATCAGTGACGGGGGGCGCGCCAATGAGCAGTTCTTC
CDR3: CAISDGGRANEQFF

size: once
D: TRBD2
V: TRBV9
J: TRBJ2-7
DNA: TGTGCCAGCAGCGTAGGTGGGACTAGCGACTACGAGCAGTACTTC
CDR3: CASSVGGTSDYEQYF

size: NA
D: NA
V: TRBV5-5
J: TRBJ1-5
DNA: TGTGCCAGCAGCCAGGAGGGAAGCGGTCAGCCCCAGCATTTT
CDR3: CASSQEGSGQPQHF

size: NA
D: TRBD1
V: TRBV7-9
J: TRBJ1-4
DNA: TGTGCCAGCAGCTTATCAGGGGGCGAAAAACTGTTTTTT
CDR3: CASSLSGGEKLFF

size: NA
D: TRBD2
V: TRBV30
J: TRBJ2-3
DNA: TGTGCCTTCGGGGGGGCCGCGGATACGCAGTATTTT
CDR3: CAFGGAADTQYF

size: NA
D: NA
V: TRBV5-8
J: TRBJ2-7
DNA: TGTGCCAGCAGCTGGGGGGAGAGTATCCCCGGGGAGCAGTACTTC
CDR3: CASSWGESIPGEQYF

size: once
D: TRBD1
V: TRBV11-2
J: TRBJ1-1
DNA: TGTGCCAGCAGCAAAACAATTCAGGGGGCCGTTGAAGCTTTCTTT
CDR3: CASSKTIQGAVEAFF

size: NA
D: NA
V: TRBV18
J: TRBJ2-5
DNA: TGTGCCAGCTCACCACCGTCGGTCCAAGAGACCCAGTACTTC
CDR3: CASSPPSVQETQYF

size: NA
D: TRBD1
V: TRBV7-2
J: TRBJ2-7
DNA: TGTGCCAGCAGCTTAGATCTGGACAGGGGCGCCGAGCAGTACTTC
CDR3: CASSLDLDRGAEQYF

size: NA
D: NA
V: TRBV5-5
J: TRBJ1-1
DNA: TGTGCCAGCAGCTTGTGGTCCGGGGAGAACACTGAAGCTTTCTTT
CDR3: CASSLWSGENTEAFF

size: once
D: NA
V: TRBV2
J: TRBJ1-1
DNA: TGTGCCAGCAGTGAAGAAGGCAGAGCTGTGACTGAAGCTTTCTTT
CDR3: CASSEEGRAVTEAFF

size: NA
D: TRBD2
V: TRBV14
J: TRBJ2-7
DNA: TGTGCCAGCAGCCAAGAAATCGGCGGGAGGCACTTC
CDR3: CASSQEIGGRHF

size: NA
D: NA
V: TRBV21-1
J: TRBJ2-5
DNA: TGTGCCAGCAGCAAAGCTCAGTATTCGGATCTGGCTAGCGGGAGAAAAGAGACCCAGTACTTC
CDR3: CASSKAQYSDLASGRKETQYF

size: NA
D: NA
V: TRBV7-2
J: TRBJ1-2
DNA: TGTGCCAGCAGCCCTTTATCGGGACTCACAAACTATGGCTACACCTTC
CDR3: CASSPLSGLTNYGYTF

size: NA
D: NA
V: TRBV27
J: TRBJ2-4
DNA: TGTGCCAGCAGTTCGACCGAAAACATTCAGTACTTC
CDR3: CASSSTENIQYF

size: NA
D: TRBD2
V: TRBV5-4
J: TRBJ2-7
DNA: TGTGCCAGCAGCTCCGGAGGGAGGGCGGGAGGGCCTAACGAGCAGTACTTC
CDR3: CASSSGGRAGGPNEQYF

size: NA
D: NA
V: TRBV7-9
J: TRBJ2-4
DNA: TGTGCCAGCAGCGGGTGGGGTACGGACATTCAGTACTTC
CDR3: CASSGWGTDIQYF

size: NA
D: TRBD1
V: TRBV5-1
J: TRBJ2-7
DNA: TGCGCCAGCAGCCAGGACAGGTCTAAGTACGAGCAGTACTTC
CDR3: CASSQDRSKYEQYF

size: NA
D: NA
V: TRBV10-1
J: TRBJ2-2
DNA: TGCGCCAGCAGTGAGTCGGGGTCAGGGAGAAAGCCCGGGGAGCTGTTTTTT
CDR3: CASSESGSGRKPGELFF

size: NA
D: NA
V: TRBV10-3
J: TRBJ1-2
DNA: TGTGCCATCAGTGACCGGGACACCAACCCCTATGGCTACACCTTC
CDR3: CAISDRDTNPYGYTF

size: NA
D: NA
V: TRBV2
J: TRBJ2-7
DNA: TGTGCCAGCAGTGAGCTCCAGGGTAGCGAGCAGTACTTC
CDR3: CASSELQGSEQYF

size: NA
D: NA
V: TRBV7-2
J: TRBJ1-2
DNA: TGTGCCAGCAGACCAACCGGGGATGGCTACACCTTC
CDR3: CASRPTGDGYTF

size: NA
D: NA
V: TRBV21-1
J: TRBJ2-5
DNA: TGTGCCAGCAGCAAAGTGGGTAGAATTTGGCTACAAGAGACCCAGTACTTC
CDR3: CASSKVGRIWLQETQYF

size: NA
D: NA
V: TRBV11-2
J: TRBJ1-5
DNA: TGTGCCAGCAGCTTAGATACCGGGGGGCCCCAGCATTTT
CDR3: CASSLDTGGPQHF

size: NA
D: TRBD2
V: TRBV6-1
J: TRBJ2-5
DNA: TGTGCCAGCAGTGGGGGACTAGCGGGGCAAGAGACCCAGTACTTC
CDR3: CASSGGLAGQETQYF

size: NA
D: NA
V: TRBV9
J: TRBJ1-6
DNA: TGTGCCAGCGCCGGCCCGGGAGGTAATTCACCCCTCCACTTT
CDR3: CASAGPGGNSPLHF

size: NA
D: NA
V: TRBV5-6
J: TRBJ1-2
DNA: TGTGCCAGCAGCCCGAGGACTCTCCCCTATGGCTACACCTTC
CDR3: CASSPRTLPYGYTF

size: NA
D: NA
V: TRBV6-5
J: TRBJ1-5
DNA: TGTGCCAGCAGTTACTCCGGCGGGGGTCAGCCCCAGCATTTT
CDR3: CASSYSGGGQPQHF

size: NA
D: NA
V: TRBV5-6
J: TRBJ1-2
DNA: TGTGCCAGCAGGACCTTCGGAGACCTAAGCTATGGCTACACCTTC
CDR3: CASRTFGDLSYGYTF

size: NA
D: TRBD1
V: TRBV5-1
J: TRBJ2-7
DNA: TGCGCCAGCAGCGCAACCGGGACAGGGACGGCCGAGCAGTACTTC
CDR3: CASSATGTGTAEQYF

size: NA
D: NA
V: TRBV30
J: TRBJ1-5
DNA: TGTGCCTGGAGTGGAAATTCCCGAATCGTGGCCCAGCATTTT
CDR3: CAWSGNSRIVAQHF

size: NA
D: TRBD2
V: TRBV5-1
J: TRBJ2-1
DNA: TGCGCCAGCAGCTTCCTAGCGGGAGTCCCGGGTGAGCAGTTCTTC
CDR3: CASSFLAGVPGEQFF

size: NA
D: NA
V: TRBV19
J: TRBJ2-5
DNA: TGTGCCAGTAACGGGAAACCCCGAGAGACCCAGTACTTC
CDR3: CASNGKPRETQYF

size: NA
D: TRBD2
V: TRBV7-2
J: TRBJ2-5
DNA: TGTGCCAGCAGCTCCCCGGCGGGGGGGCCAGAGACCCAGTACTTC
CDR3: CASSSPAGGPETQYF

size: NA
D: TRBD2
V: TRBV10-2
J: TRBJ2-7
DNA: TGCGCCAGCAGTGAGTCGGGAGGGGCCGACGAGCAGTACTTC
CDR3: CASSESGGADEQYF

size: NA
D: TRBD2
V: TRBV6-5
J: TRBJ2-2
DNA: TGTGCCAGTACCCGAGCGGGGGGGACCGGGGAGCTGTTTTTT
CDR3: CASTRAGGTGELFF